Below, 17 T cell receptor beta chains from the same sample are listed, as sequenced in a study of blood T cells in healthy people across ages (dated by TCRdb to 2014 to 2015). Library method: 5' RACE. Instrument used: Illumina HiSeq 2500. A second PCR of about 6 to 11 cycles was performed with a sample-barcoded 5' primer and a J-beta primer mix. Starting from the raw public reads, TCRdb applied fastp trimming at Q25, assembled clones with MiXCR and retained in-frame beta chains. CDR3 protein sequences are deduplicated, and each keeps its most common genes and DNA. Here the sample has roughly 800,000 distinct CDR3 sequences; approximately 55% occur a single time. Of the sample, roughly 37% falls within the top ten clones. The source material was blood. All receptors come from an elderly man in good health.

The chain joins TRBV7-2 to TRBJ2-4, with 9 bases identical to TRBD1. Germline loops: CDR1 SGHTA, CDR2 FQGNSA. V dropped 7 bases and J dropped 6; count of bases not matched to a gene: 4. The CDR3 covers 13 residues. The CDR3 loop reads CASNRQGGNIQYF. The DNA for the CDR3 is TGTGCCAGCAACCGACAGGGGGGAAACATTCAGTACTTC.

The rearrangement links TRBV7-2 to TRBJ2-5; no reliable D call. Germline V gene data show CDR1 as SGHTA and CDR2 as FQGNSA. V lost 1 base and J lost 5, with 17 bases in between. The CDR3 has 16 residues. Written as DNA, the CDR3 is TGTGCCAGCAGCTTAGTTGTCGACCGTCTCATGGAGACCCAGTACTTC. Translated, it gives CASSLVVDRLMETQYF.

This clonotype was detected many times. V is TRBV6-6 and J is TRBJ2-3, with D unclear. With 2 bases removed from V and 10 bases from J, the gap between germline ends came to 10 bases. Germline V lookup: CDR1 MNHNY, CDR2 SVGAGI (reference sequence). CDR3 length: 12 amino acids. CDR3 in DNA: TGTGCCAGCAGTTACAACGAGGACCCGCAGTATTTT. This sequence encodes CASSYNEDPQYF.

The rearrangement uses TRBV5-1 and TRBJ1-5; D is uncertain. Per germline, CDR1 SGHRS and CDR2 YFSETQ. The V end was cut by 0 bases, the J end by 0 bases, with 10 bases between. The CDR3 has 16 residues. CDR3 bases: TGCGCCAGCAGCTTGGAAGGGCCATATAGCAATCAGCCCCAGCATTTT. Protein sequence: CASSLEGPYSNQPQHF.

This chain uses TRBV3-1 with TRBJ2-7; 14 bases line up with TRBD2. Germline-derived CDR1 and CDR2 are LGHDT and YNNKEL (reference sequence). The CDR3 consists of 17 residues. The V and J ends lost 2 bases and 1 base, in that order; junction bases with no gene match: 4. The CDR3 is CASSQFRTSGRSYEQYF. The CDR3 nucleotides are TGTGCCAGCAGCCAATTCCGGACTAGCGGGAGGTCCTACGAGCAGTACTTC.

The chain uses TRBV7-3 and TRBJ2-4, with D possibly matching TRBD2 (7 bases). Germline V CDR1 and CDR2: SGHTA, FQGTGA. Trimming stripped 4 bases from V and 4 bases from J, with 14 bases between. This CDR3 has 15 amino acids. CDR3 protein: CASSSTGGRKNIQYF. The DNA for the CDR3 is TGTGCCAGCAGCTCAACCGGGGGGCGGAAAAACATTCAGTACTTC.

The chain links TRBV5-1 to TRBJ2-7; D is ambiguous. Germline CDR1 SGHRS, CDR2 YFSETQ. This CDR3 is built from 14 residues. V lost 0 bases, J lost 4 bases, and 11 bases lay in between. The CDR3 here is CASSLGSWDYEQYF. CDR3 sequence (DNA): TGCGCCAGCAGCTTGGGTTCTTGGGATTACGAGCAGTACTTC.

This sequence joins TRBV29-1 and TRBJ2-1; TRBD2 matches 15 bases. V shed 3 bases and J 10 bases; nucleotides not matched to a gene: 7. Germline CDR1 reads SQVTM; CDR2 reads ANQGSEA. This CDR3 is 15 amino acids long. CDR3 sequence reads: CSVEEGLAGGGEQFF. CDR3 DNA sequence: TGCAGCGTTGAGGAAGGACTAGCGGGAGGGGGCGAGCAGTTCTTC.

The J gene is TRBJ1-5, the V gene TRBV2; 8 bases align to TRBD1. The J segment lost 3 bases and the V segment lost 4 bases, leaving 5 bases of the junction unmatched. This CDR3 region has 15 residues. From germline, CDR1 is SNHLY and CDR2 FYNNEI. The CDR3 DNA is TGTGCCAGCAGTGTGCAGGGGGCTCTCAATCAGCCCCAGCATTTT. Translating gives CASSVQGALNQPQHF.

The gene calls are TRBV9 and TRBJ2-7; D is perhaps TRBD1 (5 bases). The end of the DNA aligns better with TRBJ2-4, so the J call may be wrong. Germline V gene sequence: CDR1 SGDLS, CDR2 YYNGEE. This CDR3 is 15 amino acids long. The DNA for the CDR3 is TGTGCCAGCAGCGCAGCGCAGGGCCAAGGGGACATTCAGTACTTC. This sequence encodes CASSAAQGQGDIQYF.

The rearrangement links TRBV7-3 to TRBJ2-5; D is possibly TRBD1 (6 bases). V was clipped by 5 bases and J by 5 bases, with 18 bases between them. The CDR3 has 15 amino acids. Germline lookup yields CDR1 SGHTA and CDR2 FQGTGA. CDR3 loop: CASSRGGLALETQYF. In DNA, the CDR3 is TGTGCCAGCAGCCGAGGGGGTTTGGCATTGGAGACCCAGTACTTC.

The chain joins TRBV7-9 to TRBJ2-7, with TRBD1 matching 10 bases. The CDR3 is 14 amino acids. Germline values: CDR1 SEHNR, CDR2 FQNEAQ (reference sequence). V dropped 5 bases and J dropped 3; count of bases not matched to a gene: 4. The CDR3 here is CASSRRTGGYEQYF. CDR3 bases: TGTGCCAGCAGCCGGCGGACAGGGGGCTACGAGCAGTACTTC.

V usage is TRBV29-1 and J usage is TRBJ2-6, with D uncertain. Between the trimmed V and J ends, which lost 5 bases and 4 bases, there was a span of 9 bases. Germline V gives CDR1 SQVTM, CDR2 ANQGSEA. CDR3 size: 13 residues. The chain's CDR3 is CSVPGRGANVLTF. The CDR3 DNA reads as TGCAGCGTTCCCGGGCGAGGGGCCAACGTCCTGACTTTC.

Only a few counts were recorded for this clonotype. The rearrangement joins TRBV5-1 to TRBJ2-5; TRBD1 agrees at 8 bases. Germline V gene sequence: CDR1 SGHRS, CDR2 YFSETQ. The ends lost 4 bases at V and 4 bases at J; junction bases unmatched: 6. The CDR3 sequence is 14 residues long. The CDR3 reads CASSKTQGAETQYF. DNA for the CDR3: TGCGCCAGCAGCAAAACTCAGGGGGCAGAGACCCAGTACTTC.

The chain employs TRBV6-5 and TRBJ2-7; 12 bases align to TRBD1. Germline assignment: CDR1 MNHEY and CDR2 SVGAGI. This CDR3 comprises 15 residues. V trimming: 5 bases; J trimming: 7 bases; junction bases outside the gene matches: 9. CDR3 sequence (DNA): TGTGCCAGCAGTCCGGGGACAGGGGGCATCAATGAGCAGTACTTC. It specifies CASSPGTGGINEQYF.

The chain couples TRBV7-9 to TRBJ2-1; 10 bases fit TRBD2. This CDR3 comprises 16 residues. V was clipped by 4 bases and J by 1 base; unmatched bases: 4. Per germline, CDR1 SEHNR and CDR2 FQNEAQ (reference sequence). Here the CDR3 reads CASSSLAGESYNEQFF. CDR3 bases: TGTGCCAGCAGCTCCCTAGCGGGAGAGTCCTACAATGAGCAGTTCTTC.

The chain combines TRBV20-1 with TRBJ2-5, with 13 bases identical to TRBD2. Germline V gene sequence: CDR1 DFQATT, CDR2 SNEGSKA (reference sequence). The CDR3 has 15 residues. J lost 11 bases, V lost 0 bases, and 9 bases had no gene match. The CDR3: CSAREGLAGPYEQYF. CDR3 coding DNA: TGCAGTGCTAGAGAGGGACTAGCGGGGCCCTATGAGCAGTACTTC.